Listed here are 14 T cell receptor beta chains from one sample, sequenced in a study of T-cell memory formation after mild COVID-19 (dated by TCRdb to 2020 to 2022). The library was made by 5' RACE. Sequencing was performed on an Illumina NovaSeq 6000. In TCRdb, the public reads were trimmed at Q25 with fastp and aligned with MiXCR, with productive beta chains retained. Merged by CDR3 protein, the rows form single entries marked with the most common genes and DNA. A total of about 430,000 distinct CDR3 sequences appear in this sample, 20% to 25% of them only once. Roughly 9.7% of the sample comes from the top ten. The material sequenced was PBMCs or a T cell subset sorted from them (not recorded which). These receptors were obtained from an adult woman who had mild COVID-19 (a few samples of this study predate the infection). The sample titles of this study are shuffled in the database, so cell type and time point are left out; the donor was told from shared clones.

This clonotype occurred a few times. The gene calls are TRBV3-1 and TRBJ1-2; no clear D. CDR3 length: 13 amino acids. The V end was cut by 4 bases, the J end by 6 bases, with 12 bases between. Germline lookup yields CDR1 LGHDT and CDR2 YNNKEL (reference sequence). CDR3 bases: TGTGCCAGCAGCCCCTCGGACGGGGATGGCTACACCTTC. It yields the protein CASSPSDGDGYTF.

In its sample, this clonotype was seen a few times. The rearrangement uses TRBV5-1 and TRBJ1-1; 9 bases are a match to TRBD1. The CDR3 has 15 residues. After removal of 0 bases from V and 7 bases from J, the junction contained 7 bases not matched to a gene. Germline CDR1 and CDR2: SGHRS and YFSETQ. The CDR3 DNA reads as TGCGCCAGCAGCTTGGGGGCCCGGACAGGGGTTGAAGCTTTCTTT. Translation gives CASSLGARTGVEAFF.

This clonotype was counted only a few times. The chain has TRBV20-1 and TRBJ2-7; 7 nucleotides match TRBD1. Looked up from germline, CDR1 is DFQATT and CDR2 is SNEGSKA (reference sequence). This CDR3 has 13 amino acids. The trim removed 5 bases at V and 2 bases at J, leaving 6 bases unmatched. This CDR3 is CSAPRQGAYEQYF. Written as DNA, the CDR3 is TGCAGTGCTCCGAGACAGGGCGCCTACGAGCAGTACTTC.

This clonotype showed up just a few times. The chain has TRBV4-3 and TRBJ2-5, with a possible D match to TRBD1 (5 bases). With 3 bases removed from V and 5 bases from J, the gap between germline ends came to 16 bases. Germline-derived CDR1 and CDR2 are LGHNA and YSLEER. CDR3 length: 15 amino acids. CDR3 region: CASSQQVGRAETQYF. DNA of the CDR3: TGCGCCAGCAGCCAGCAGGTTGGCAGGGCTGAGACCCAGTACTTC.

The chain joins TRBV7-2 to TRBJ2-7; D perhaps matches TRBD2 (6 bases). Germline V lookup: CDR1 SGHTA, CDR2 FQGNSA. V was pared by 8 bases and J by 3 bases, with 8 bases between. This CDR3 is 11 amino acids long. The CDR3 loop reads CASGGIYEQYF. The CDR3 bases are TGTGCCAGCGGAGGGATCTACGAGCAGTACTTC.

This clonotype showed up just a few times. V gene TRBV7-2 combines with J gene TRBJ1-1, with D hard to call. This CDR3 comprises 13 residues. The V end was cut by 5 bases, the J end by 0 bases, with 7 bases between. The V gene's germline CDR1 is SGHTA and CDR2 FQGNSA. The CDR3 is CASSGMMNTEAFF. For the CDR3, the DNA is TGTGCCAGCAGCGGGATGATGAACACTGAAGCTTTCTTT.

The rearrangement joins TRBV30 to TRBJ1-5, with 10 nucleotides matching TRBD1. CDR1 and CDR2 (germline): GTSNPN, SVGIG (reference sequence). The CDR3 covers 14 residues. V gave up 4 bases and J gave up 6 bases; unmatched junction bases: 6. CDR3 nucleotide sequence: TGTGCCTGGACGGGACAGGGGAAAAGTCAGCCCCAGCATTTT. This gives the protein CAWTGQGKSQPQHF.

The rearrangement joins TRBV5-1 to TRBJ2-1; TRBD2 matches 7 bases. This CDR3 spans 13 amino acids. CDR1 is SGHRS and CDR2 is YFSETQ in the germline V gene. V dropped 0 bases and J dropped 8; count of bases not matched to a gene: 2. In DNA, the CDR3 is TGCGCCAGCAGCTTGGAGGCGGGGGATGAGCAGTTCTTC. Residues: CASSLEAGDEQFF.

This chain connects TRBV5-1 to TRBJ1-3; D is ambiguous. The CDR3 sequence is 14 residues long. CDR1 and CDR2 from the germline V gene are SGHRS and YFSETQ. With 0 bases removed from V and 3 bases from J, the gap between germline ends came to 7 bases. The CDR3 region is CASSLGSIGNTIYF. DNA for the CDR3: TGCGCCAGCAGCTTGGGGTCAATTGGAAACACCATATATTTT.

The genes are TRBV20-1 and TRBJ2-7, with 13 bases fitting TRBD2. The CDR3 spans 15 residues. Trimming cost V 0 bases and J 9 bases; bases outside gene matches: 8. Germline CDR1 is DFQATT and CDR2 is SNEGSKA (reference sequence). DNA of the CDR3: TGCAGTGCTAGAGAAGGGACTAGCGGGGTGGGGTGGCAGTACTTC. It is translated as CSAREGTSGVGWQYF.

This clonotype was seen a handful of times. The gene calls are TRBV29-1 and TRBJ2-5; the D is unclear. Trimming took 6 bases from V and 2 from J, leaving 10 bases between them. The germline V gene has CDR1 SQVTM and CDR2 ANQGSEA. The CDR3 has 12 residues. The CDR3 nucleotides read TGCAGCGTATCCGGGCTGCAAGAGACCCAGTACTTC. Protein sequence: CSVSGLQETQYF.

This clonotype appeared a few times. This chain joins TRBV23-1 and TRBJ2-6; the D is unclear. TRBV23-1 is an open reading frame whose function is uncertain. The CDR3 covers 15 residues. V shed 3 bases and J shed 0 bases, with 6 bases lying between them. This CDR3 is CASSHRNSGANVLTF. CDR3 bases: TGCGCCAGCAGTCACAGGAACTCTGGGGCCAACGTCCTGACTTTC.

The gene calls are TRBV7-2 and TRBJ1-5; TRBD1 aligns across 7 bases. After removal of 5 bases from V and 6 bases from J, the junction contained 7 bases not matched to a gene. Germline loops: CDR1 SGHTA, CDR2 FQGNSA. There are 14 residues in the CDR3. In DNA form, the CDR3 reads TGTGCCAGCAGCGCCACAGGGGAAAGTCAGCCCCAGCATTTT. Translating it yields CASSATGESQPQHF.

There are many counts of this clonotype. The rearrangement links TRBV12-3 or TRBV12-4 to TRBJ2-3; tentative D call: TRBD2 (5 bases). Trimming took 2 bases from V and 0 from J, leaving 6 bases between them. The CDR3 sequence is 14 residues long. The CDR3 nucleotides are TGTGCCAGCAGTTTAAGCGGCAGCACAGATACGCAGTATTTT. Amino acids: CASSLSGSTDTQYF.